The 21 T cell receptor beta chains below all came from one sample that was sequenced in a study of cytomegalovirus exposure and HLA in healthy donors. The data were produced by immunoSEQ multiplex PCR, yet TCRdb's version contains in-frame clones alone and is incomplete. The sample has hundreds of thousands of clones, around 86% seen once. The sequenced sample consisted of PBMCs. All receptors come from a woman between 18 and 30 years old in good health and CMV-seropositive.

This chain uses TRBV6-1 with TRBJ2-3, with D tentatively TRBD1 (5 bases). The CDR3 is made up of 14 amino acids. CDR1 and CDR2 (germline): MNHNS, SASEGT. V was cut by 0 bases and J by 2 bases, with 6 bases left in between. The CDR3 sequence: CASSEADTTDTQYF. The CDR3 DNA follows: TGTGCCAGCAGTGAAGCGGACACCACAGATACGCAGTATTTT.

J is TRBJ2-2 and V is TRBV15; 8 bases line up with TRBD2. The CDR3 sequence is 16 residues long. Germline values: CDR1 LNHNV, CDR2 YYDKDF (reference sequence). The V gene end was trimmed by 2 bases and the J gene end by 8 bases; junction bases not matched to a gene: 10. The CDR3: CATSRLAGKRAGELFF. The CDR3 DNA sequence: TGTGCCACCAGCAGATTAGCGGGAAAACGGGCTGGGGAGCTGTTTTTT.

The V and J genes are TRBV6-1 and TRBJ2-5; TRBD2 agrees at 8 bases. The CDR3 is 15 residues long. The germline CDR1 and CDR2 sequences are MNHNS and SASEGT. Trimming removed 10 bases from V and 6 bases from J; junction bases left unmatched: 16. The CDR3 DNA reads TGTGCCACAAGGGATCGGGAGGGGGGGGTGAAGACCCAGTACTTC. Amino acids: CATRDREGGVKTQYF.

This sequence joins TRBV4-1 and TRBJ2-1, with a tentative D call TRBD1 (6 bases). The CDR3 extends over 18 amino acids. Looked up from germline, CDR1 is MGHRA and CDR2 is YSYEKL. Trimming shortened V by 4 bases and J by 0 bases, and 19 bases separated the two germline ends. CDR3 coding DNA: TGCGCCAGCAGCCCACGACAAAACAGGGCAAGCTCCTACAATGAGCAGTTCTTC. Its translation: CASSPRQNRASSYNEQFF.

The V and J genes are TRBV30 and TRBJ2-3, with D uncertain. The CDR3 runs to 14 residues. Looked up from germline, CDR1 is GTSNPN and CDR2 is SVGIG (reference sequence). The V end lost 1 base, the J end lost 0 bases, and 8 bases lay between the germline ends. CDR3 protein: CAWSDTTSTDTQYF. The CDR3 nucleotides read TGTGCCTGGAGTGACACGACTAGCACAGATACGCAGTATTTT.

The V call is TRBV12-5, the J call TRBJ2-7; D unresolved. The length of the CDR3 is 16 residues. With 1 base removed from V and 1 base from J, the gap between germline ends came to 14 bases. Germline V gives CDR1 LGHNT, CDR2 FRNRAP. In nucleotides, the CDR3 is TGTGCTAGTGGTTTGGCCCCGAGTCTCCGGTCCTACGAGCAGTACTTC. Translated: CASGLAPSLRSYEQYF.

The chain couples TRBV11-1 to TRBJ2-7, with 12 positions matching TRBD2. This CDR3 region has 15 residues. Looked up from germline, CDR1 is SGHAT and CDR2 is FQDESV (reference sequence). Trimming cost V 3 bases and J 6 bases; bases outside gene matches: 6. The CDR3 loop reads CASSLRLAGAGEQYF. The CDR3 DNA is TGTGCCAGCAGCTTGAGACTAGCGGGAGCTGGCGAGCAGTACTTC.

The CDR3 sequence: CASSLAQGTVNTEAFF. In DNA form, the CDR3 reads TGTGCCAGCAGCTTAGCACAGGGGACGGTGAACACTGAAGCTTTCTTT. The V gene is TRBV7-9, the J gene TRBJ1-1, with 7 bases lining up with TRBD1. The CDR3 loop spans 16 amino acids. Germline CDR1 SEHNR, CDR2 FQNEAQ (reference sequence). The J segment lost 0 bases and the V segment lost 0 bases, leaving 4 bases of the junction unmatched.

This sequence joins TRBV7-9 and TRBJ1-2; 7 nucleotides agree with TRBD1. In germline, CDR1 is SEHNR, CDR2 FQNEAQ (reference sequence). J was trimmed by 4 bases and V by 4 bases; bases with no gene match: 15. The CDR3 runs to 17 residues. As DNA, the CDR3 is TGTGCCAGCAGCTCTACCAACAGGGGTCTTCGTACCTATGGCTACACCTTC. It specifies CASSSTNRGLRTYGYTF. Supplemented by reference TRBV7-9 and TRBJ1-2, the full variable domain reads DTGVSQNPRHKITKRGQNVTFRCDPISEHNRLYWYRQTLGQGPEFLTYFQNEAQLEKSRLLSDRFSAERPKGSFSTLEIQRTEQGDSAMYLCASSSTNRGLRTYGYTFGSGTRLTVV.

This chain joins TRBV28 and TRBJ1-4; D call uncertain. CDR1 and CDR2 (germline): MDHEN, SYDVKM. V lost 6 bases and J 8 bases, leaving 16 bases between the germline ends. This CDR3 spans 14 amino acids. The CDR3 DNA reads as TGTGCCAGCAGCGTAGGAGGGCGCGAAGAAAAACTGTTTTTT. It translates to CASSVGGREEKLFF. Drawing the rest from reference TRBV28 and TRBJ1-4, the complete variable domain is DVKVTQSSRYLVKRTGEKVFLECVQDMDHENMFWYRQDPGLGLRLIYFSYDVKMKEKGDIPEGYSVSREKKERFSLILESASTNQTSMYLCASSVGGREEKLFFGSGTQLSVL.

The chain carries TRBV19 and TRBJ2-7; 8 positions match TRBD1. Unmatched junction bases numbered 7, after V lost 7 bases and J lost 2 bases. The germline CDR1 and CDR2 sequences are LNHDA and SQIVND (reference sequence). The CDR3 is 14 residues long. The CDR3 DNA follows: TGTGCCAGTACCCATCGGGACAGGACCTACGAGCAGTACTTC. Amino acid sequence: CASTHRDRTYEQYF. Supplemented by reference TRBV19 and TRBJ2-7, the full variable domain reads DGGITQSPKYLFRKEGQNVTLSCEQNLNHDAMYWYRQDPGQGLRLIYYSQIVNDFQKGDIAEGYSVSREKKESFPLTVTSAQKNPTAFYLCASTHRDRTYEQYFGPGTRLTVT.

The V gene is TRBV5-1, the J gene TRBJ1-4, with a weak D call TRBD1 (5 bases). Trimming left V 0 bases short and J 0 bases short, with 15 bases between. The CDR3 contains 18 residues. Germline lookup yields CDR1 SGHRS and CDR2 YFSETQ. As DNA, the CDR3 is TGCGCCAGCAGCTTGGGACCCCGGGGGGGGGCAACTAATGAAAAACTGTTTTTT. Translation: CASSLGPRGGATNEKLFF.

This chain connects TRBV10-3 to TRBJ2-7; 9 bases map to TRBD2. The CDR3 extends over 13 amino acids. J was trimmed by 0 bases and V by 8 bases; bases with no gene match: 2. Per the germline V gene, CDR1 is ENHRY and CDR2 is SYGVKD. The CDR3 DNA is TGTGCCATCGGTAGCGGGAGCTCCTACGAGCAGTACTTC. The encoded protein is CAIGSGSSYEQYF.

The chain carries TRBV9 and TRBJ2-1; TRBD2 matches at 9 bases. With 4 bases clipped from V and 8 bases from J, the junction kept 19 bases outside the gene matches. The CDR3 has 18 residues. The germline V gene has CDR1 SGDLS and CDR2 YYNGEE. This CDR3 is CASSTPERSGGRADEQFF. CDR3 bases: TGTGCCAGCAGCACCCCAGAGAGATCGGGCGGGAGGGCCGATGAGCAGTTCTTC.

This chain uses TRBV19 with TRBJ1-5, with 7 bases matching TRBD1. Germline V lookup: CDR1 LNHDA, CDR2 SQIVND (reference sequence). Trimming cost V 8 bases and J 0 bases; bases outside gene matches: 13. The CDR3 totals 17 residues. The CDR3 region is CASGPGQITYSNQPQHF. The CDR3 nucleotides are TGTGCCAGTGGGCCGGGACAGATTACATATAGCAATCAGCCCCAGCATTTT.

This clone has just one count. The J gene is TRBJ1-2, the V gene TRBV29-1; 7 bases are a match to TRBD1. CDR1 is SQVTM and CDR2 is ANQGSEA in the germline V gene. CDR3 length: 15 residues. With 3 bases clipped from V and 5 bases from J, the junction kept 12 bases outside the gene matches. The CDR3 nucleotides read TGCAGCGTTGACCCCAGACAGGGACCAAGGTATGGCTACACCTTC. Its translation is CSVDPRQGPRYGYTF.

The rearrangement joins TRBV27 to TRBJ2-5, with 13 bases identical to TRBD2. Per the germline V gene, CDR1 is MNHEY and CDR2 is SMNVEV (reference sequence). The V segment lost 8 bases and the J segment 4 bases; nucleotides outside the gene matches: 7. The CDR3 consists of 15 residues. The CDR3 here is CASQKGLAGIETQYF. DNA of the CDR3: TGTGCCAGCCAAAAGGGACTAGCGGGAATAGAGACCCAGTACTTC.

V and J are TRBV19 and TRBJ1-1; D is ambiguous. Trimming shortened V by 8 bases and J by 1 base, and 8 bases separated the two germline ends. This CDR3 has 12 residues. Per the germline V gene, CDR1 is LNHDA and CDR2 is SQIVND (reference sequence). This CDR3 reads CASVTGNTEAFF. For the CDR3, the DNA is TGTGCCAGTGTGACGGGGAACACTGAAGCTTTCTTT.

J is TRBJ1-1 and V is TRBV2; D possibly corresponds to TRBD1 (6 bases). The V end was cut by 1 base, the J end by 6 bases, with 12 bases between. Germline CDR1 is SNHLY and CDR2 is FYNNEI. The length of the CDR3 is 14 residues. The CDR3 sequence is CASSEGTVGSEAFF. The CDR3 DNA is TGTGCCAGCAGTGAAGGGACAGTCGGATCTGAAGCTTTCTTT.

This chain connects TRBV25-1 to TRBJ2-1; D may be TRBD2 (5 bases). This CDR3 comprises 14 residues. V lost 2 bases and J 4 bases, leaving 9 bases between the germline ends. CDR1 is MGHDK, CDR2 SYGVNS, per germline. The CDR3, as DNA: TGTGCCAGCAGTGAACAAGGACTTTACAATGAGCAGTTCTTC. It encodes CASSEQGLYNEQFF. The entire variable domain, with the rest obtained from reference TRBV25-1 and TRBJ2-1, is as follows: EADIYQTPRYLVIGTGKKITLECSQTMGHDKMYWYQQDPGMELHLIHYSYGVNSTEKGDLSSESTVSRIRTEHFPLTLESARPSHTSQYLCASSEQGLYNEQFFGPGTRLTVL.

This clone was counted once. The chain links TRBV6-5 to TRBJ1-2, with a tentative D call TRBD1 (6 bases). Per germline, CDR1 MNHEY and CDR2 SVGAGI. The CDR3 is made up of 16 amino acids. The V and J ends lost 2 bases and 4 bases respectively, with 17 bases between them. The CDR3, as DNA: TGTGCCAGCAGTTACACCTTAGGGGACACCGTCTATGGCTACACCTTC. It yields the protein CASSYTLGDTVYGYTF.